This is a list of T cell receptor beta chains from one sample in a study of neoadjuvant anti-PD-1 for oral cavity cancer. Assay used: immunoSEQ multiplex PCR; TCRdb lists only in-frame clones, some missing. The sample records around 30,000 clones, around nine tenths being singletons. The sample consisted of PBMCs, taken before nivolumab (anti-PD-1) treatment. The source of these receptors is a person between 40 and 79 years old with oral cavity squamous cell carcinoma. The CDR3 runs from the conserved cysteine through the conserved F or W. The order of the fields is V gene, clone size, J gene, D gene, CDR3 DNA, CDR3 protein. The D gene is left open where the match is weak. The size entry is marked missing in some rows and otherwise reads once, few, many or a size class.

TRBV7-9	-	TRBJ1-2	TRBD1	TGTGCCAGCAGTCTTACCGGGACAGGCTATGGCTACACCTTC	CASSLTGTGYGYTF
TRBV5-1	-	TRBJ2-2	-	TGCGCCAGCCGGCGGGACAGAAACACCGGGGAGCTGTTTTTT	CASRRDRNTGELFF
TRBV5-1	-	TRBJ2-1	TRBD1	TGCGCCAGCAGCTTGTTGGACAGGTACAATGAGCAGTTCTTC	CASSLLDRYNEQFF
TRBV5-5	-	TRBJ2-7	-	TGTGCCAGCAGCTGGACAGCATCCTACGAGCAGTACTTC	CASSWTASYEQYF
TRBV4-2	-	TRBJ2-7	-	TGTGCCAGCAGCCAAGATAGGGAGTCCTCCTACGAGCAGTACTTC	CASSQDRESSYEQYF
TRBV28	-	TRBJ2-1	TRBD2	TGTGCCAGCAGCCCCACGCTAGCGGGGGAATACAATGAGCAGTTCTTC	CASSPTLAGEYNEQFF
TRBV4-1	-	TRBJ1-6	-	TGCGCCAGCAGCCCCACCCCCCTCCGACTCGGTAATTCACCCCTCCACTTT	CASSPTPLRLGNSPLHF
TRBV19	-	TRBJ2-7	TRBD1	TGTGCCAGTAGCCCGACTCTAGACAGGGTCAACGAGCAGTACTTC	CASSPTLDRVNEQYF
TRBV27	once	TRBJ2-2	-	TGTGCCAGCAGTCCTAAAGCGTCAGGGGCGACGGTTACGACCGGGGAGCTGTTTTTT	CASSPKASGATVTTGELFF
TRBV7-9	-	TRBJ1-5	TRBD1	TGTGCCAGCAGTTCAGGGGGCGGCAATCAGCCCCAGCATTTT	CASSSGGGNQPQHF
TRBV5-4	-	TRBJ1-2	TRBD1	TGTGCCAGCAGCTTGGGAGGGGGCGCGGGTGGCTACACCTTC	CASSLGGGAGGYTF
TRBV19	-	TRBJ1-4	-	TGTGCCAGTAGTTACGGAGTGGGTGATAATGAAAAACTGTTTTTT	CASSYGVGDNEKLFF
TRBV7-2	-	TRBJ2-5	TRBD2	TGTGCCAGCAGCTTATGGCGGGGGGTTCAAGAGACCCAGTACTTC	CASSLWRGVQETQYF
TRBV19	-	TRBJ1-2	TRBD1	TGTGCCAGTAGTGTCGACAGGGGGGCTGGCTACACCTTC	CASSVDRGAGYTF
TRBV2	-	TRBJ1-1	TRBD1	TGTGCCAGCAGTCTCCGGACAGGGGGCACTGAAGCTTTCTTT	CASSLRTGGTEAFF
TRBV19	-	TRBJ1-3	-	TGTGCCAGTAGTCGGTTTCAGGGATCTGGAAACACCATATATTTT	CASSRFQGSGNTIYF
TRBV14	-	TRBJ1-2	-	TGTGCCAGCAGCCAAGTGCAGGGTCTATGGGGCTACACCTTC	CASSQVQGLWGYTF
TRBV7-9	-	TRBJ1-5	TRBD1	TGTGCCAGCAGCGAAAGGACAGGGGTCCGGGAAACACCCCAGCATTTT	CASSERTGVRETPQHF
TRBV7-2	-	TRBJ2-5	-	TGTGCCAGCAGCACCCGGGGGGCGAGTTATGAGACCCAGTACTTC	CASSTRGASYETQYF
TRBV7-2	-	TRBJ1-1	-	TGTGCCAGCAGCTTAGCAAACAGGGTGGACACTGAAGCTTTCTTT	CASSLANRVDTEAFF
TRBV11-3	-	TRBJ1-1	-	TGTGCCAGCAGCCCCCGGGAGGGGCGGAACACTGAAGCTTTCTTT	CASSPREGRNTEAFF
TRBV7-9	few	TRBJ2-7	-	TGTGCCAGCAGCTTTACAAGTGGCGAGCAGTACTTC	CASSFTSGEQYF
TRBV1	-	TRBJ2-3	-	TGCACCCCGGGGGAGGGCCCGTACGTGACAGATACGCAGTATTTT	CTPGEGPYVTDTQYF
TRBV4-3	-	TRBJ2-7	-	TGCGCCAGCAGCTCGCGCCTCCCCCCCAGCTCCTACGAGCAGTACTTC	CASSSRLPPSSYEQYF
TRBV4-3	-	TRBJ2-1	TRBD2	TGCGCCAGCGGTAAAGCGGGGGGCTTCGCAGATGAGCAGTTCTTC	CASGKAGGFADEQFF
TRBV6-6	-	TRBJ1-5	TRBD1	TGTGCCAGCATTGGACAGGGGAACAATCAGCCCCAGCATTTT	CASIGQGNNQPQHF
TRBV7-9	-	TRBJ1-2	-	TGTGCCAGCAGCCTCAGGGGTTCGGGGGCCGATGGCTACACCTTC	CASSLRGSGADGYTF
TRBV5-8	-	TRBJ1-1	TRBD1	TGTGCCAGCAGCACTAGACAGGGGGTAAACACTGAAGCTTTCTTT	CASSTRQGVNTEAFF
TRBV6-1	-	TRBJ1-6	-	TGTGCCAGCAGTGAGACGCGGGGGGCTAATTCACCCCTCCACTTT	CASSETRGANSPLHF
TRBV5-1	-	TRBJ2-7	-	TGCGCCAGCAGCTTGGCCACAGGCCCCCCGGGAGAGCAGTACTTC	CASSLATGPPGEQYF
TRBV19	-	TRBJ1-2	-	TGTGCCAGTAGTATAGATGCCCACTTC	CASSIDAHF
TRBV11-2	-	TRBJ2-5	-	TGTGCCAGCAGCTTAGTCAGTAAAGAGACCCAGTACTTC	CASSLVSKETQYF
TRBV28	-	TRBJ2-3	TRBD2	TGTGCCAGCAGTTTCCCGACTAGCGGGGGTACAGATACGCAGTATTTT	CASSFPTSGGTDTQYF
TRBV7-2	-	TRBJ2-7	-	TGTGCCAGCAGGCTCAAAGGACTGGTCTCCTACGAGCAGTACTTC	CASRLKGLVSYEQYF
TRBV4-2	-	TRBJ2-1	TRBD2	TGTGCCAGCAGCCAAGATCAAGGACTAGCGGGGGGGCTCCGACTCTTC	CASSQDQGLAGGLRLF
TRBV14	-	TRBJ1-2	-	TGTGCCAGCAGCCAAGACTTTGGCGCGGGACGGGGTTCTGGCTACACCTTC	CASSQDFGAGRGSGYTF
TRBV10-3	-	TRBJ2-7	TRBD1	TGTGCCATCAGTGGGGACAGGAAAGACTACGAGCAGTACTTC	CAISGDRKDYEQYF
TRBV5-4	-	TRBJ1-1	-	TGTGCCAGCAGCCTGGACTCATACATGAACACTGAAGCTTTCTTT	CASSLDSYMNTEAFF
TRBV7-8	once	TRBJ1-6	-	TGTGCCAGCAGCTCGCTCTTAAGAGGCAGTTCACCCCTCCACTTT	CASSSLLRGSSPLHF
TRBV28	-	TRBJ2-1	-	TGTGCCAGCAGGAACAATGAGCAGTTCTTC	CASRNNEQFF
TRBV6-1	few	TRBJ2-1	TRBD1	TGTGCCAGCAGTCCGACAGGGGACAATGAGCAGTTCTTC	CASSPTGDNEQFF
TRBV2	-	TRBJ2-2	-	TGTGCCAGCAGTGAAGGTCGGCCGAACACCGGGGAGCTGTTTTTT	CASSEGRPNTGELFF